This T cell receptor (beta chain) was retrieved from a study of tumor-infiltrating lymphocytes in oesophageal squamous cell carcinoma. TCRdb re-derived calls from the PCR reads in MiXCR, one entry per CDR3 protein. The profile shows roughly 12,000 distinct CDR3 sequences, less than 55% of them singletons. CDR3 length: 18 amino acids. V trimming: 5 bases; J trimming: 7 bases; junction bases outside the gene matches: 20. CDR1 and CDR2 from the germline V gene are MNHNS and SASEGT. This sequence was found in a female donor with esophageal squamous cell carcinoma. Sample: esophageal tumor tissue. J is TRBJ2-7 and V is TRBV6-1; 10 bases line up with TRBD2. CDR3: CASSSVHTSGISYNEQYF. The CDR3 nucleotides read TGTGCCAGCAGTTCCGTTCATACTAGCGGGATCTCCTACAATGAGCAGTACTTC.